This T cell receptor beta chain was captured by sequencing in a study of CD8 T cells in Susac syndrome. The study, taken as a whole, reports: It was acknowledged in the study that its TCR sequencing and HLA analysis involved a relatively small number of individuals.

Comment on this clonotype: Its antigen is unknown.

From germline, CDR1 is MNHEY and CDR2 SVGEGT. The CDR3 runs 19 residues. Trimming removed 3 bases from V and 4 bases from J, with 28 bases in between. High-throughput TCR beta sequencing covered peripheral CD8+ and CD4+ T cells. TEMRA cells were enriched by FACS, while CD8+ and CD4+ T cells were obtained through a negative isolation that was performed magnetically. Reverse transcription of roughly 0.5 to 1 ug RNA was carried out with random hexamers. By means of immunoSEQ multiplex PCR, TCR beta CDR3 spanning 54 Vbeta and 13 Jbeta underwent amplification. TCRdb redid the calling of the immunoSEQ multiplex PCR reads with MiXCR, one entry per CDR3 protein. The table lists approximately 150,000 distinct CDR3 sequences, 85% to 95% of them singletons.

This receptor was identified in a human donor with multiple sclerosis. The chain carries TRBV6-2 or TRBV6-3 and TRBJ2-7; no firm D call. The source material was CD4+ T cells from PBMCs. CDR3 nucleotides: TGTGCCAGCAGTTATCCCTCCCGATCGGCCGGTTCTGGAATATACGAGCAGTACTTC. Its protein product is CASSYPSRSAGSGIYEQYF.